These 30 T cell receptor beta chains share one sample of origin, sequenced in a study of blood T cell repertoires in COVID-19. Clones were sequenced by immunoSEQ multiplex PCR, and TCRdb holds only the in-frame ones, with some missing. Of fewer than 350,000 clones in the sample, 85% to 90% were seen once. Material for sequencing was peripheral blood. The receptors shown here come from a woman younger than 45 with COVID-19, enrolled during active disease.

The chain is built from TRBV6-5 and TRBJ1-6, with D possibly TRBD1 on 5 matching bases. The germline V gene encodes CDR1 MNHEY and CDR2 SVGAGI. V dropped 6 bases and J dropped 8 bases, with 14 bases sitting between them. The CDR3 totals 14 residues. In DNA form, the CDR3 reads TGTGCCAGCAGACTCAAGCCCAGGGATTCACCCCTCCACTTT. Its protein is CASRLKPRDSPLHF.

The chain is built from TRBV6-5 and TRBJ1-1; D remains unclear. This CDR3 comprises 15 residues. Germline CDR1 reads MNHEY; CDR2 reads SVGAGI. V lost 5 bases and J lost 4, with 17 bases in between. Here the CDR3 reads CASSIRVLGGTEAFF. DNA of the CDR3: TGTGCCAGCAGTATCAGAGTCCTAGGAGGCACTGAAGCTTTCTTT.

The gene calls are TRBV18 and TRBJ2-1; possible D gene TRBD2, 6 bases. The V end was cut by 3 bases, the J end by 5 bases, with 17 bases between. The germline gives CDR1 KGHSH, CDR2 LQKENI. The CDR3 has 16 amino acids. The CDR3 loop is CASSPVDSWGDNEQFF. The CDR3 region has the DNA TGTGCCAGCTCACCCGTAGACTCCTGGGGGGACAATGAGCAGTTCTTC.

This clone was observed a few times. The chain couples TRBV5-4 to TRBJ1-1; TRBD1 aligns across 7 bases. The germline gives CDR1 SGHNT, CDR2 YYREEE (reference sequence). This CDR3 has 15 amino acids. V lost 2 bases, J lost 7 bases, and 11 bases stayed unmatched. CDR3 sequence reads: CASSFSDRDRFEAFF. The DNA for the CDR3 is TGTGCCAGCAGCTTTTCTGACAGGGATAGATTTGAAGCTTTCTTT.

The chain couples TRBV5-1 to TRBJ2-3; 7 bases match TRBD2. Trimming at V came to 8 bases and at J to 3 bases, leaving 9 bases not matched to a gene. The germline CDR1 and CDR2 sequences are SGHRS and YFSETQ. This CDR3 region has 14 residues. This CDR3 reads CASLGGTSTDTQYF. As DNA, the CDR3 is TGCGCCAGTCTGGGGGGGACCTCTACAGATACGCAGTATTTT.

This rearrangement joins TRBV28 to TRBJ2-7, with D possibly matching TRBD2 (6 bases). The CDR3 totals 14 residues. In germline, CDR1 is MDHEN, CDR2 SYDVKM. V lost 2 bases, J lost 3 bases, and 11 bases lay in between. The DNA of the CDR3 is TGTGCCAGCAGTTTAACGGGGGAAGACTACGAGCAGTACTTC. It specifies CASSLTGEDYEQYF.

The chain combines TRBV2 with TRBJ2-7; possible D gene TRBD1, 5 bases. The CDR3 spans 13 residues. CDR1 SNHLY and CDR2 FYNNEI come from the germline V gene. Trimming took off 1 base at V and 2 bases at J, with 6 bases between the two ends. CDR3 loop: CASSEGGPYEQYF. CDR3 coding DNA: TGTGCCAGCAGTGAAGGGGGCCCCTACGAGCAGTACTTC.

This clone was seen once. V is TRBV5-6 and J is TRBJ2-2; 11 bases are shared with TRBD2. Looked up from germline, CDR1 is SGHDT and CDR2 is YYEEEE. V lost 4 bases to trimming and J lost 7 bases; unmatched junction nucleotides: 9. The CDR3 spans 16 residues. The CDR3 coding sequence is TGTGCCAGCAGCCCCCGGGCTAGCGGGGGGATCGGGGAGCTGTTTTTT. Translation gives CASSPRASGGIGELFF.

This clone was recorded only once. The chain carries TRBV5-6 and TRBJ2-7; a possible D gene is TRBD2 (5 bases). The germline V and J ends were trimmed by 4 bases and 0 bases, with 17 bases remaining between them. The CDR3 extends over 16 amino acids. From germline, CDR1 is SGHDT and CDR2 YYEEEE. The CDR3 bases are TGTGCCAGCAGCCCCAATCCAGCTAGCCTCTCCTACGAGCAGTACTTC. It translates to CASSPNPASLSYEQYF.

The chain joins TRBV18 to TRBJ2-1, with D maybe TRBD2 (5 bases). From germline, CDR1 is KGHSH and CDR2 LQKENI. The CDR3 sequence is 17 residues long. V was pared by 3 bases and J by 5 bases, with 20 bases between. CDR3 amino acids: CASSPGRGRTPDNEQFF. DNA for the CDR3: TGTGCCAGCTCACCCGGGCGCGGGCGCACTCCCGACAATGAGCAGTTCTTC.

The chain couples TRBV5-1 to TRBJ2-7, with 10 positions matching TRBD2. This CDR3 is built from 14 residues. Germline assignment: CDR1 SGHRS and CDR2 YFSETQ. The trim removed 0 bases at V and 7 bases at J, leaving 4 bases unmatched. The CDR3 sequence: CASSLELAGREQYF. CDR3 nucleotides: TGCGCCAGCAGCTTGGAACTAGCGGGGAGGGAGCAGTACTTC.

This clone occurred a few times. The same CDR3 is also encoded by other DNA sequences in this sample. The gene calls are TRBV5-1 and TRBJ2-1; 13 bases match TRBD2. The germline gives CDR1 SGHRS, CDR2 YFSETQ. V dropped 4 bases and J dropped 2; count of bases not matched to a gene: 3. This CDR3 has 16 amino acids. The DNA of the CDR3 is TGCGCCAGCAGCCTAGGACTAGCGGGAGCCTACAATGAGCAGTTCTTC. It specifies CASSLGLAGAYNEQFF. The complete variable domain, with remaining parts taken from reference TRBV5-1 and TRBJ2-1, reads KAGVTQTPRYLIKTRGQQVTLSCSPISGHRSVSWYQQTPGQGLQFLFEYFSETQRNKGNFPGRFSGRQFSNSRSEMNVSTLELGDSALYLCASSLGLAGAYNEQFFGPGTRLTVL.

The chain links TRBV10-2 to TRBJ2-7; D perhaps matches TRBD2 (6 bases). The CDR3 runs 12 residues. Germline CDR1 WSHSY, CDR2 SAAADI. Trimming removed 4 bases at V and 2 bases at J, with 6 bases between. CDR3 region: CASSGGTYEQYF. The CDR3 DNA reads as TGCGCCAGCAGTGGCGGGACCTACGAGCAGTACTTC.

This clone appeared a few times. The chain uses TRBV2 and TRBJ2-5; D uncertain. CDR3 length equals 11 residues. Looked up from germline, CDR1 is SNHLY and CDR2 is FYNNEI. Trimming pared 7 bases from V and 1 base from J, leaving 4 bases between. CDR3 loop: CASTLQETQYF. The CDR3 nucleotides read TGTGCCAGCACCCTCCAAGAGACCCAGTACTTC.

As regards this clone: Other nucleotide sequences in the sample specify the same CDR3. V gene TRBV5-1 combines with J gene TRBJ2-3; 8 bases are shared with TRBD2. From germline, CDR1 is SGHRS and CDR2 YFSETQ. This CDR3 comprises 14 residues. With 1 base clipped from V and 5 bases from J, the junction kept 3 bases outside the gene matches. The CDR3 coding sequence is TGCGCCAGCAGCTTGCGGCTAGCGGGAGATACGCAGTATTTT. It yields the protein CASSLRLAGDTQYF.

V is TRBV5-1 and J is TRBJ1-5; 9 nucleotides line up with TRBD1. Germline values: CDR1 SGHRS, CDR2 YFSETQ. Trimming removed 4 bases from V and 1 base from J; junction bases left unmatched: 9. This CDR3 comprises 17 residues. The CDR3 loop is CASSPGTGRGSNQPQHF. DNA for the CDR3: TGCGCCAGCAGCCCCGGGACAGGGAGAGGGAGCAATCAGCCCCAGCATTTT.

In DNA, the CDR3 is TGTGCCAGCAGCCAGTTTGTCTCAGATACGCAGTATTTT. Translation: CASSQFVSDTQYF. This chain links TRBV3-1 (or the pseudogene TRBV3-2) with TRBJ2-3, with unresolved D. CDR3 size: 13 residues. Germline values: CDR1 LGHDT, CDR2 YNNKEL (reference sequence). V lost 3 bases to trimming and J lost 4 bases, with 8 bases between them.

This clone was detected once. V is TRBV18 and J is TRBJ2-2, with 13 bases fitting TRBD2. This CDR3 spans 18 amino acids. From germline, CDR1 is KGHSH and CDR2 LQKENI. Unmatched junction bases numbered 6, after V lost 3 bases and J lost 2 bases. The CDR3 region is CASSPSGLAGPNTGELFF. DNA of the CDR3: TGTGCCAGCTCACCTTCGGGACTAGCGGGGCCTAACACCGGGGAGCTGTTTTTT.

Turning to this clone: A much more abundant neighbour one base away suggests this may be a read error. The chain employs TRBV3-1 (or the pseudogene TRBV3-2) and TRBJ2-7; possibly TRBD2 for D (6 bases). Germline V CDR1 and CDR2: LGHDT, YNNKEL (reference sequence). CDR3 size: 13 residues. V lost 7 bases to trimming and J lost 0 bases, with 10 bases between them. The CDR3 protein is CASTAGLSYEQYF. CDR3 sequence (DNA): TGTGCCAGCACCGCGGGACTCTCCTACGAGCAGTACTTC.

This chain joins TRBV5-1 and TRBJ1-1; 8 nucleotides line up with TRBD1. The CDR3 has 14 amino acids. J lost 10 bases, V lost 1 base, and 9 bases had no gene match. Per germline, CDR1 SGHRS and CDR2 YFSETQ. The CDR3, as DNA: TGCGCCAGCAGCTTGTCGGCAGGACAGGGAAGAGCTTTCTTT. Translated, it gives CASSLSAGQGRAFF.

The rearrangement joins TRBV19 to TRBJ2-1; D remains ambiguous. This CDR3 region has 12 residues. The V end was cut by 5 bases, the J end by 7 bases, with 9 bases between. Germline V CDR1 and CDR2: LNHDA, SQIVND (reference sequence). The CDR3 loop reads CASSPEANEQFF. CDR3 coding DNA: TGTGCCAGTAGTCCCGAGGCGAATGAGCAGTTCTTC.

V gene TRBV6-6 combines with J gene TRBJ1-2; D possibly corresponds to TRBD1 (5 bases). Germline assignment: CDR1 MNHNY and CDR2 SVGAGI (reference sequence). This CDR3 comprises 16 residues. Trimming removed 0 bases from V and 1 base from J, with 12 bases in between. The CDR3 region has the DNA TGTGCCAGCAGTTACTCGACGGGGGTCTATAACTATGGCTACACCTTC. It is translated as CASSYSTGVYNYGYTF.

The rearrangement links TRBV5-1 to TRBJ2-5; D is possibly TRBD1 (6 bases). The ends were cut back, 5 bases at V and 2 bases at J, with 10 bases in the middle. This CDR3 contains 13 residues. Germline-derived CDR1 and CDR2 are SGHRS and YFSETQ. CDR3 protein: CASSRGSQETQYF. As DNA, the CDR3 is TGCGCCAGCAGTAGGGGGTCACAAGAGACCCAGTACTTC. The full variable domain, its missing parts supplied by reference TRBV5-1 and TRBJ2-5, is KAGVTQTPRYLIKTRGQQVTLSCSPISGHRSVSWYQQTPGQGLQFLFEYFSETQRNKGNFPGRFSGRQFSNSRSEMNVSTLELGDSALYLCASSRGSQETQYFGPGTRLLVL.

J is TRBJ2-7 and V is TRBV19; 12 bases fit TRBD2. The trim removed 2 bases at V and 5 bases at J, leaving 10 bases unmatched. Germline CDR1 LNHDA, CDR2 SQIVND (reference sequence). The CDR3 runs 17 residues. CDR3 region: CASSIRPPSGGADEQYF. For the CDR3, the DNA is TGTGCCAGTAGTATAAGACCTCCTAGCGGGGGGGCCGACGAGCAGTACTTC.

The rearrangement joins TRBV6-5 to TRBJ2-7, with a tentative D call TRBD1 (5 bases). The germline V gene encodes CDR1 MNHEY and CDR2 SVGAGI. This CDR3 region has 11 residues. V was shortened by 8 bases and J by 3 bases, with 8 bases between the two germline ends. CDR3 protein: CASGQGYEQYF. The CDR3 DNA reads TGTGCCAGCGGCCAGGGCTACGAGCAGTACTTC.

The chain has TRBV6-5 and TRBJ2-7, with D perhaps TRBD1 (6 bases). Trimming shortened V by 5 bases and J by 2 bases, and 10 bases separated the two germline ends. Germline loops: CDR1 MNHEY, CDR2 SVGAGI. This CDR3 is built from 13 residues. In nucleotides, the CDR3 is TGTGCCAGCAGTCCGACAGGTCCCTACGAGCAGTACTTC. This codes for CASSPTGPYEQYF.

This chain links TRBV5-1 with TRBJ2-2; tentatively, D is TRBD1 (6 bases). Germline V gene data show CDR1 as SGHRS and CDR2 as YFSETQ. This CDR3 contains 14 residues. V dropped 5 bases and J dropped 2 bases, with 10 bases sitting between them. The CDR3 region is CASREGGNTGELFF. CDR3 nucleotide sequence: TGCGCCAGCAGGGAAGGGGGAAACACCGGGGAGCTGTTTTTT.

The V and J genes are TRBV27 and TRBJ1-6; the D gene is possibly TRBD1 (5 bases). Germline CDR1 MNHEY, CDR2 SMNVEV (reference sequence). The V and J ends lost 0 bases and 9 bases respectively, with 12 bases between them. There are 15 residues in the CDR3. CDR3: CASSLSGGTGSPLHF. As DNA, the CDR3 is TGTGCCAGCAGTTTATCGGGGGGGACTGGTTCACCCCTCCACTTT.

This sequence joins TRBV10-2 and TRBJ2-2, with 8 bases lining up with TRBD2. Germline V gives CDR1 WSHSY, CDR2 SAAADI. The CDR3 is made up of 16 amino acids. The V segment lost 0 bases and the J segment 6 bases; nucleotides outside the gene matches: 6. CDR3: CASSESGTRAAGELFF. The CDR3, as DNA: TGCGCCAGCAGTGAGTCCGGGACTAGGGCGGCCGGGGAGCTGTTTTTT.

This clone was counted between two and nine times. The CDR3 here is CASSLWTGGNQPQHF. The CDR3 nucleotides are TGCGCCAGCAGCCTGTGGACAGGGGGAAATCAGCCCCAGCATTTT. The rearrangement links TRBV5-1 to TRBJ1-5; the match to TRBD1 covers 10 bases. The CDR3 is made up of 15 amino acids. V lost 4 bases to trimming and J lost 4 bases; unmatched junction nucleotides: 5. CDR1 is SGHRS, CDR2 YFSETQ, per germline.